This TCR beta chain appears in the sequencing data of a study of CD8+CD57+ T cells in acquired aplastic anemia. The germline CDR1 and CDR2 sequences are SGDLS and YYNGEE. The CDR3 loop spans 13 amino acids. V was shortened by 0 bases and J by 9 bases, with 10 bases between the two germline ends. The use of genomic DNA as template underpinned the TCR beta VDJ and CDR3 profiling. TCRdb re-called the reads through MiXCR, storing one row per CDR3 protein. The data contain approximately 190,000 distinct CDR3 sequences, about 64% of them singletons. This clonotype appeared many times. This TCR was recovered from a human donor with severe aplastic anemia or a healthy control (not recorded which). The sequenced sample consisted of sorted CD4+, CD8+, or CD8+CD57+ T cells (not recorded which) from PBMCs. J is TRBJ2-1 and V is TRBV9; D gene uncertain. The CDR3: CASSVEGATEQFF. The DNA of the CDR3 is TGTGCCAGCAGCGTAGAAGGTGCTACTGAGCAGTTCTTC.